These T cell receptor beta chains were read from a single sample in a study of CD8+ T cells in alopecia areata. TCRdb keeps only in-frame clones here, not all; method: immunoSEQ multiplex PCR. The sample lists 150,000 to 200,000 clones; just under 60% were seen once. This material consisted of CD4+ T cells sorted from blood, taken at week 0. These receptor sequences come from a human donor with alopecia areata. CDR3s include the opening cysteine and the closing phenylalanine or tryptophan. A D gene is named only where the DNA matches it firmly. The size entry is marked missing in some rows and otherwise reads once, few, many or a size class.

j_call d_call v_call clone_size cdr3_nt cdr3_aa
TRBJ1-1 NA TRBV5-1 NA TGCGCCAGCAGCCCGCGGGCGAACACTGAAGCTTTCTTT CASSPRANTEAFF
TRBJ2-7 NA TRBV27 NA TGTGCCAGCACCCGACTTCGGATATTCTACGAGCAGTACTTC CASTRLRIFYEQYF
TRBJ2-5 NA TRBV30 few TGTGCCTGGACCAGCTACCCGACGGTCCAGTACTTC CAWTSYPTVQYF
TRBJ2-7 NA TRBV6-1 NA TGTGCCAGCTTTTACGAGCAGTACTTC CASFYEQYF
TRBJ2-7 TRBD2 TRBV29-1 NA TGCAGCGTTCAAGGGTCTAGCGGGAGCTCCGAGCAGTACTTC CSVQGSSGSSEQYF
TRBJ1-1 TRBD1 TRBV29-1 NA TGCAGCGTCCGGACAGGGGCTATTGGCACTGAAGCTTTCTTT CSVRTGAIGTEAFF
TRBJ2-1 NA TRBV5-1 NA TGCGCCAGCAGCTGGCCGGGGGATTCCTACAATGAGCAGTTCTTC CASSWPGDSYNEQFF
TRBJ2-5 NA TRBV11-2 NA TGTGCCAGCAGCTTAATAGGAAACGCAGAGACCCAGTACTTC CASSLIGNAETQYF
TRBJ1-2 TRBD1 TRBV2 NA TGTGCCAGCAGTGAAACCCAGGACAGGGTTCATGGCTACACCTTC CASSETQDRVHGYTF
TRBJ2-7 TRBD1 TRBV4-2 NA TGTGCCAGCAGCCTTGACAGGGCCGACGAGCAGTACTTC CASSLDRADEQYF
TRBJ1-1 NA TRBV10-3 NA TGTGCCGTTTCCCTAACTCTACAGGGGAACACTGAAGCTTTCTTT CAVSLTLQGNTEAFF
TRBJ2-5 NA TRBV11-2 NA TGTGCCAGCTGCGACTACGGGACATATCAAGAGACCCAGTACTTC CASCDYGTYQETQYF
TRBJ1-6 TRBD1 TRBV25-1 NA TGTGCCAGCAGTGGGGGGACAGCCTATAATTCACCCCTCCACTTT CASSGGTAYNSPLHF
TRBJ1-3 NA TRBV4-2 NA TGTGCCAGCAGCCAAGATCTAAACACCATATATTTT CASSQDLNTIYF
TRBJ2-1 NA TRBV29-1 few TGCAGCGTCCCCGCACCGGGGGTCTACAATGAGCAGTTCTTC CSVPAPGVYNEQFF
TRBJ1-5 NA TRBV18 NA TGTGCCAGCTCACCTTCCGGGGGTAGCAATCAGCCCCAGCATTTT CASSPSGGSNQPQHF
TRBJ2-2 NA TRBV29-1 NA TGCCCGGGGGGACATCCGAACACCGGGGAGCTGTTTTTT CPGGHPNTGELFF
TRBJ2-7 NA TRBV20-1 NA TGCAGTGCTAGAGATTCAGGGGCGCAGTACTTC CSARDSGAQYF
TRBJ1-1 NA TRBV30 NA TGTGCCTGGAGATCCGGGATGAACACTGAAGCTTTCTTT CAWRSGMNTEAFF
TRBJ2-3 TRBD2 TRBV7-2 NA TGTGCCAGCAGCTTAGAGATTAGCGGGGGAGACACAGATACGCAGTATTTT CASSLEISGGDTDTQYF
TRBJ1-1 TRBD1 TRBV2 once TGTGCCAACGGTAGGGACAGGGGAAACACTGAAGCTTTCTTT CANGRDRGNTEAFF
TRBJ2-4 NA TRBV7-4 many TGTGCCAGCAGCTTGGAGGGGATCCCCAAAAACATTCAGTACTTC CASSLEGIPKNIQYF
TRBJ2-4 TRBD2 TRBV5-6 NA TGTGCCAGCAGCCCGACCCCTAGCGGGGCCAACATTCAGTACTTC CASSPTPSGANIQYF
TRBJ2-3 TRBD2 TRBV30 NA TGTGCCTGGAGTCTTAGCGGGGGGCAGATCACAGATACGCAGTATTTT CAWSLSGGQITDTQYF
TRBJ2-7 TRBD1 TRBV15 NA TGTGCCACCAGCAGGGGGGACAGGGGAATATCCTACGAGCAGTACTTC CATSRGDRGISYEQYF
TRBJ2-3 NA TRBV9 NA TGTGCCAGCAGCGGCGGACGGGTCACAGATACGCAGTATTTT CASSGGRVTDTQYF
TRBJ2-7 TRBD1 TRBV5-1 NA TGCGCCAGCAGTTCCTCCGGGACAGGCACCTACGAGCAGTACTTC CASSSSGTGTYEQYF
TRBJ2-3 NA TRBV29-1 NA TGCAGCGTTGGGCAGCAGCAAACAGATACGCAGTATTTT CSVGQQQTDTQYF
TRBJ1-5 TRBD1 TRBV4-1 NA TGCGCCAGCAGCTCTGGGGACAGGGGTAGTCAGCCCCAGCATTTT CASSSGDRGSQPQHF
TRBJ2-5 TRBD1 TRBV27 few TGTGCCAGCAGTTTATTGGGGACAGGGAGTCCTGAGACCCAGTACTTC CASSLLGTGSPETQYF
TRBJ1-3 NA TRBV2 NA TGTGCCAGCAGAGCTGGAAACACCATATATTTT CASRAGNTIYF
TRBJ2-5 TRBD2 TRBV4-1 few TGCGCCAGCAGCCAGCGGGGGGATGAGACCCAGTACTTC CASSQRGDETQYF
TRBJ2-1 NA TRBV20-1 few TGCAGTGCTTGGGATAATGAGCAGTTCTTC CSAWDNEQFF
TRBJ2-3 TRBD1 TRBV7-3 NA TGTGCCAGCAGCCCACTGGGACAGAGCACAGATACGCAGTATTTT CASSPLGQSTDTQYF
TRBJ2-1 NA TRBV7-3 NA TGTGCCAGCAGCTTAACCCCCGACAATGAGCAGTTCTTC CASSLTPDNEQFF
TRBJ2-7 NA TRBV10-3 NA TGTGCCATCAGTGGCCCCTCGTCGAGGGAGCAGTACTTC CAISGPSSREQYF
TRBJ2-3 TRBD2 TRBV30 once TGTGCCTGGAGTGTACTAGCGGGGGGTGGCACAGATACGCAGTATTTT CAWSVLAGGGTDTQYF
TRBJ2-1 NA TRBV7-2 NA TGTGCCAGCAGCTTAGTAACGGTCCGCAATGAGCAGTTCTTC CASSLVTVRNEQFF
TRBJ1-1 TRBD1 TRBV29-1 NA TGCAGCGTCGGACAGGGTAACACTGAAGCTTTCTTT CSVGQGNTEAFF
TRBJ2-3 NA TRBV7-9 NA TGTGCCAGCAGCGCTTCGACTGAGGGAGATACGCAGTATTTT CASSASTEGDTQYF
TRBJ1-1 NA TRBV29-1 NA TGCAGCGTTTCCGACAGGAGGAACACTGAAGCTTTCTTT CSVSDRRNTEAFF
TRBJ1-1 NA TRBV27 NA TGTGCCAGCCCTGGACAGAGCGGACTCGAGTGGGCTTTCTTT CASPGQSGLEWAFF
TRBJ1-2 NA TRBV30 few TGTGCCTGGGACGGTAACTATGGCTACACCTTC CAWDGNYGYTF
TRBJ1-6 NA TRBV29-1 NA TGCAGCGTTGCCGCGAGCTCCTATAATTCACCCCTCCACTTT CSVAASSYNSPLHF
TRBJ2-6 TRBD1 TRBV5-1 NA TGCGCCAGCAGCTTGAACCCGACAGGGTCTGGGGCCAACGTCCTGACTTTC CASSLNPTGSGANVLTF
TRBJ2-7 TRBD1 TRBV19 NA TGTGCCAGTAGTTTCCGGGACAGTCCCTACGAGCAGTACTTC CASSFRDSPYEQYF
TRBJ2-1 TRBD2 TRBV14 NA TGTGCCAGCAGCCAAGTCCAGCGGGGAAATGAGCAGTTCTTC CASSQVQRGNEQFF
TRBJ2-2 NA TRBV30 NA TGTGCCTGGAGTTTTGACAGGATCACCGGGGAGCTGTTTTTT CAWSFDRITGELFF
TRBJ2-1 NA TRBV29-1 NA TGCAGCGTGGGGACGGAGCGCAGGAACAATGAGCAGTTCTTC CSVGTERRNNEQFF
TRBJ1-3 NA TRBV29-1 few TGCAGCGTTAGTACTCGAAACAGGGACTCCAACACCATATATTTT CSVSTRNRDSNTIYF
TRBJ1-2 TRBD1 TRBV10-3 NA TGTGCCAGCAGGGAAGACAGGGGTCTGGGCTACACCTTC CASREDRGLGYTF
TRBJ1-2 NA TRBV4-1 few TGCGCCAGCAGCCAAGTGCCCGGGTTCGAGTATGGCTACACCTTC CASSQVPGFEYGYTF
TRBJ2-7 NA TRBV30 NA TGTGCCTGCAGACCCGACGGGCTAGCCCACGAGCAGTACTTC CACRPDGLAHEQYF
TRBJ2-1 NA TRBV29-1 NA TGCAGCGTCGCCCATAATGAGCAGTTCTTC CSVAHNEQFF